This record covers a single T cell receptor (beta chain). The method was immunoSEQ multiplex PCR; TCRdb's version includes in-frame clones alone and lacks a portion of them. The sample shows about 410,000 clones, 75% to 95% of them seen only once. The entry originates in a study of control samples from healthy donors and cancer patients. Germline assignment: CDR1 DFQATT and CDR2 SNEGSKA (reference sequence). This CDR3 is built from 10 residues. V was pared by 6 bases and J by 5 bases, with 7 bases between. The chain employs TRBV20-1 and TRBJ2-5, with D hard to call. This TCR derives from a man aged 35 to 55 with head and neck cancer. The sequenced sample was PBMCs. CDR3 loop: CSAPVETQYF. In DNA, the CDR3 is TGCAGTGCACCCGTGGAGACCCAGTACTTC.